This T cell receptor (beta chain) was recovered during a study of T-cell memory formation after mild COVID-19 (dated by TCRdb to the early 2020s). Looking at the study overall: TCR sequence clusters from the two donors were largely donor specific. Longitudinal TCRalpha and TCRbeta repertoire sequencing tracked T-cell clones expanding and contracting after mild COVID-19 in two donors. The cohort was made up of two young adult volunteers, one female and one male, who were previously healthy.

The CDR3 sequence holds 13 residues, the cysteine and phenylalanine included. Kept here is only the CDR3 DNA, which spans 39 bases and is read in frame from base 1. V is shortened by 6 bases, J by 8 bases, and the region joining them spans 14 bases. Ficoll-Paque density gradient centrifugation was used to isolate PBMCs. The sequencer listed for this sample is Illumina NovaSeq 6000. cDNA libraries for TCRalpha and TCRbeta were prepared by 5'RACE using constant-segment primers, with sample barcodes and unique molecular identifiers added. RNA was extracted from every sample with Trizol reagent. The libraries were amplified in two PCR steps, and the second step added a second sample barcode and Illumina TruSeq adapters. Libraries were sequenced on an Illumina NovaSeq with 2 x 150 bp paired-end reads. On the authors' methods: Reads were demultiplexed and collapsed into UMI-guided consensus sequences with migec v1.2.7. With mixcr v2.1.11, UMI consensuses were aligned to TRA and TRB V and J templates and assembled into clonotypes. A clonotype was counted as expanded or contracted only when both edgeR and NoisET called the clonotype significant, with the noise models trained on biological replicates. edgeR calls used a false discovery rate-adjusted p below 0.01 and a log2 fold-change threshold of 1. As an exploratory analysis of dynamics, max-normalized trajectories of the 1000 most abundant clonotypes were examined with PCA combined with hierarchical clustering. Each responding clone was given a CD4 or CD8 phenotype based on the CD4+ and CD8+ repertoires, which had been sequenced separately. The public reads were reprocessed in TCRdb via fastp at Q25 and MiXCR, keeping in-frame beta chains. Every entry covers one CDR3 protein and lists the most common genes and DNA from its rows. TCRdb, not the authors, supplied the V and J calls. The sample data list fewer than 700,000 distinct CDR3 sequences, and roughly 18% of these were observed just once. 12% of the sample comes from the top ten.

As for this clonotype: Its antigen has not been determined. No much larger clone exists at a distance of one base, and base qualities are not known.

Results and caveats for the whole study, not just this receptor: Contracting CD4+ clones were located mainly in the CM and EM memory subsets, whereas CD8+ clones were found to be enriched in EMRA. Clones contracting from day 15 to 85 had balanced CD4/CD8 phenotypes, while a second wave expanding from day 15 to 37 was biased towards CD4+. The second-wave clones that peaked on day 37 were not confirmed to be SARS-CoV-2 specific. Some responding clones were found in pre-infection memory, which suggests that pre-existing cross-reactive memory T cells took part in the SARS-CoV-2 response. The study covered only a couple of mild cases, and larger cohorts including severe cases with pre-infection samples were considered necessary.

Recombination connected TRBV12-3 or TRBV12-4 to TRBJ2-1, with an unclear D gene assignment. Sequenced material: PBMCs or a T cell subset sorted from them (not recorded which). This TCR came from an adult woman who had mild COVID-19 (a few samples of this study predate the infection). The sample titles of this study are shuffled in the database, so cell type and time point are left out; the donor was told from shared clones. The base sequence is TGTGCCAGCAGAAAGGACGGTACACATGAGCAGTTCTTC. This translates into CASRKDGTHEQFF.